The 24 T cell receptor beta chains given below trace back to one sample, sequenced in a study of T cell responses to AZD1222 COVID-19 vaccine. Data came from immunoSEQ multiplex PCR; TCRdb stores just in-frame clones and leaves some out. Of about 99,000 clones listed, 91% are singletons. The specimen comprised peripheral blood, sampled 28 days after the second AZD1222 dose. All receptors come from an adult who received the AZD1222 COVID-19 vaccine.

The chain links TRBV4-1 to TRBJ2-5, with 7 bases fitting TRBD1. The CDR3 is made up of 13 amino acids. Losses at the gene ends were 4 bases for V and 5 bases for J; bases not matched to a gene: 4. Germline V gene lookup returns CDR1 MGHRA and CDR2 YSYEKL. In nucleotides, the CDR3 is TGCGCCAGCAGCCTAGGGGGCTGGGAGACCCAGTACTTC. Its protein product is CASSLGGWETQYF.

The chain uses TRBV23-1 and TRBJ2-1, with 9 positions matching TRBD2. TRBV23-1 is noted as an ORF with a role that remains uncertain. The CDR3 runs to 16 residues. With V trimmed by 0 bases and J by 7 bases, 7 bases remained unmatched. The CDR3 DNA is TGCGCCAGCAGTCAATCGGGACTAGCCTCCTTGAATGAGCAGTTCTTC. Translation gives CASSQSGLASLNEQFF.

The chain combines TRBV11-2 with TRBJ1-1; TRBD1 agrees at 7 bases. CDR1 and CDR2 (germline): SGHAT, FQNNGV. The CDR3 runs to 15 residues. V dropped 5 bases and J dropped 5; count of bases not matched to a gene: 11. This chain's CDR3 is CASSRTAAGGTEAFF. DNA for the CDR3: TGTGCCAGCAGCCGTACCGCGGCAGGGGGGACTGAAGCTTTCTTT.

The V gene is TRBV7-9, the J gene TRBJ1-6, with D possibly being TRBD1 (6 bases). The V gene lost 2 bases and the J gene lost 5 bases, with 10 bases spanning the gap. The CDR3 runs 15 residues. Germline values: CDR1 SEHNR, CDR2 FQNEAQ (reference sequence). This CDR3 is CASSLRTVDNSPLHF. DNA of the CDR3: TGTGCCAGCAGCTTAAGGACAGTTGATAATTCACCCCTCCACTTT.

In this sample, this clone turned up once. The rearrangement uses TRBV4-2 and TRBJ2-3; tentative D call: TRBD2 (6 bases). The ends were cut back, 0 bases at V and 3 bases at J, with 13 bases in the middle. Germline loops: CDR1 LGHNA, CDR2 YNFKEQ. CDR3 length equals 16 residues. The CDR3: CASSQDSGSVTDTQYF. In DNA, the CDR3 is TGTGCCAGCAGCCAAGATAGCGGTTCAGTGACAGATACGCAGTATTTT.

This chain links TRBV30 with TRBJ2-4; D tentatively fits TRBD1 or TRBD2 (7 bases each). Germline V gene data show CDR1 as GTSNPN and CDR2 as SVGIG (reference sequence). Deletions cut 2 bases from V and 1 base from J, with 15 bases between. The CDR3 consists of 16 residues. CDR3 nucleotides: TGTGCCTGGAGTATGGGCAGGGGGGGTGCCAAAAACATTCAGTACTTC. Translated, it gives CAWSMGRGGAKNIQYF.

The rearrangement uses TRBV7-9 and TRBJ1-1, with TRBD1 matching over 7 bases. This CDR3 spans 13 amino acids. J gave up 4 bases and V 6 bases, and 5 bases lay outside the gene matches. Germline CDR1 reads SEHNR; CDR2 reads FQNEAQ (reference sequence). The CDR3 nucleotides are TGTGCCAGCAGTCCGACAGGGAGCACTGAAGCTTTCTTT. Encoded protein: CASSPTGSTEAFF.

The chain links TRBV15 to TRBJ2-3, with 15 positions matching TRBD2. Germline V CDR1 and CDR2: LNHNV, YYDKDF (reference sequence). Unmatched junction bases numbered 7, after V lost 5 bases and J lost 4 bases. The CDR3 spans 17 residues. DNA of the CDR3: TGTGCCACCAGCTCTCGGACTAGCGGGGGGGGAGCAGATACGCAGTATTTT. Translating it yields CATSSRTSGGGADTQYF.

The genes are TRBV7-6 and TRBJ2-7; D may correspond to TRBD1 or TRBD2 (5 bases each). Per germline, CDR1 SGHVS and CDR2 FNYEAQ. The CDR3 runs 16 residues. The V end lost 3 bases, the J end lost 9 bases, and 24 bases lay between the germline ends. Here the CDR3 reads CASSFRAGDATSPQYF. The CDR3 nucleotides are TGTGCCAGCAGCTTCCGTGCCGGGGACGCGACTTCCCCGCAGTACTTC.

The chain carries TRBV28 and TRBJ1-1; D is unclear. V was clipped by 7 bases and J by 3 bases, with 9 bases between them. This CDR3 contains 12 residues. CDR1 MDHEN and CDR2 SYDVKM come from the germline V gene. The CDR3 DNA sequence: TGTGCCAGCACCTCCCTGGACACTGAAGCTTTCTTT. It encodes CASTSLDTEAFF.

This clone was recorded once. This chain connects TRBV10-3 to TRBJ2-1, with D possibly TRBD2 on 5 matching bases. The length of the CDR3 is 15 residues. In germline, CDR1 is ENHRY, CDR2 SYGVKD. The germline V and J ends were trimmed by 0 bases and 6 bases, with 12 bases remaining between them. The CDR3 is CAISESGTRGNEQFF. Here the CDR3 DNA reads TGTGCCATCAGTGAGTCGGGCACTCGGGGCAATGAGCAGTTCTTC.

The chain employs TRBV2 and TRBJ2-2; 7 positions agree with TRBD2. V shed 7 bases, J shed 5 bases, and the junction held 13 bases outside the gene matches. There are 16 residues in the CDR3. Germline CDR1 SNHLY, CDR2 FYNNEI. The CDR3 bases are TGTGCCAGCAAGCCCCGGGACTATGAATATACCGGGGAGCTGTTTTTT. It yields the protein CASKPRDYEYTGELFF.

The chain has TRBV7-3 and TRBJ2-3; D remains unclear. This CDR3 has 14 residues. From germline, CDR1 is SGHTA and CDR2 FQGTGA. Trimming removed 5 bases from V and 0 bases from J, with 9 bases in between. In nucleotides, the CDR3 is TGTGCCAGCAGCCTAGGGCCTAGCACAGATACGCAGTATTTT. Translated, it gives CASSLGPSTDTQYF. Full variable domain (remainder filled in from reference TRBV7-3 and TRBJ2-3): GAGVSQTPSNKVTEKGKYVELRCDPISGHTALYWYRQSLGQGPEFLIYFQGTGAADDSGLPNDRFFAVRPEGSVSTLKIQRTERGDSAVYLCASSLGPSTDTQYFGPGTRLTVL.

The CDR3 DNA follows: TGTGCCAGCAGCTCACGGGGGGAGCAGTACTTC. Translated: CASSSRGEQYF. This rearrangement joins TRBV13 to TRBJ2-7; a weak D match, TRBD2 (6 bases). From germline, CDR1 is PRHDT and CDR2 FYEKMQ (reference sequence). V lost 4 bases and J 7 bases, leaving 8 bases between the germline ends. The CDR3 contains 11 residues.

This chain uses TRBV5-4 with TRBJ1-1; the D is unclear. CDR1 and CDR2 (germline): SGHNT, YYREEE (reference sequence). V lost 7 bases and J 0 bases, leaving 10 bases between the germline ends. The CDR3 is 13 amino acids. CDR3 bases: TGTGCCAGCTCGGGAGGAGTGAACACTGAAGCTTTCTTT. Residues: CASSGGVNTEAFF.

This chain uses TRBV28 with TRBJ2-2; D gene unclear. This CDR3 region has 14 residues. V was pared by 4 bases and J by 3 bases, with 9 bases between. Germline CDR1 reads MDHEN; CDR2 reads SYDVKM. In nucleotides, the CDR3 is TGTGCCAGCAGTTCCCGCCGGGACACCGGGGAGCTGTTTTTT. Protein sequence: CASSSRRDTGELFF. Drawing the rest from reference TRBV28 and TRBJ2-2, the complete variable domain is DVKVTQSSRYLVKRTGEKVFLECVQDMDHENMFWYRQDPGLGLRLIYFSYDVKMKEKGDIPEGYSVSREKKERFSLILESASTNQTSMYLCASSSRRDTGELFFGEGSRLTVL.

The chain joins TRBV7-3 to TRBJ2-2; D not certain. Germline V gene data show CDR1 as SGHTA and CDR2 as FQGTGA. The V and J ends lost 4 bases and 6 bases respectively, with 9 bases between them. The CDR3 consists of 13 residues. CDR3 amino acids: CASSSGGAGELFF. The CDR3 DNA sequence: TGTGCCAGCAGCTCTGGTGGGGCCGGGGAGCTGTTTTTT.

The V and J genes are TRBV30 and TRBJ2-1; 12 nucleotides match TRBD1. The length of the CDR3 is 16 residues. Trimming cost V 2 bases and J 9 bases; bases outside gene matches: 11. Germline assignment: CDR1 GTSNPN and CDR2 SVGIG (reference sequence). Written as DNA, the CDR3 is TGTGCCTGGAGTTCACCGGGACAGGGGGCGCGAGGTGAGCAGTTCTTC. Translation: CAWSSPGQGARGEQFF.

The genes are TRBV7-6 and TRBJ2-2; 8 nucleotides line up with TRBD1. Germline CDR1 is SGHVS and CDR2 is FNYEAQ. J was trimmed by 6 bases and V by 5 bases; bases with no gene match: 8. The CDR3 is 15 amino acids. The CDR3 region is CASSTLTGAAGELFF. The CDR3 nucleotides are TGTGCCAGCAGCACTTTGACAGGGGCGGCCGGGGAGCTGTTTTTT.

The CDR3 DNA reads TGTGCCAGCAGCCTTGCTGCAGATACGCAGTATTTT. As protein: CASSLAADTQYF. The rearrangement joins TRBV7-9 to TRBJ2-3; D gene uncertain. V was shortened by 5 bases and J by 4 bases, with 7 bases between the two germline ends. Germline lookup yields CDR1 SEHNR and CDR2 FQNEAQ (reference sequence). This CDR3 spans 12 amino acids.

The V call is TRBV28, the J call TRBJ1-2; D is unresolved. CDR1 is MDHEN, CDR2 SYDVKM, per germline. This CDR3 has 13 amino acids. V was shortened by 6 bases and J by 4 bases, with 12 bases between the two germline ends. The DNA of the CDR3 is TGTGCCAGCAGCGCGGCGGACTCCTATGGCTACACCTTC. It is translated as CASSAADSYGYTF.

CDR3 nucleotide sequence: TGTGCCAGCAGTTTGAAGGCAGGGAACCTGAACACTGAAGCTTTCTTT. Translated, it gives CASSLKAGNLNTEAFF. The chain couples TRBV28 to TRBJ1-1; TRBD1 might be the D (5 bases). Germline V CDR1 and CDR2: MDHEN, SYDVKM. CDR3 length: 16 residues. Trimming took off 3 bases at V and 0 bases at J, with 14 bases between the two ends.

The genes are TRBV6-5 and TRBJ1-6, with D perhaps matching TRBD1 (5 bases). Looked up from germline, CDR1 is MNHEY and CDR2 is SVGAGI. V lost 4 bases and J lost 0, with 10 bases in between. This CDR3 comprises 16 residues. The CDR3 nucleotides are TGTGCCAGCAGTTCACAGGACCACTCCTATAATTCACCCCTCCACTTT. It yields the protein CASSSQDHSYNSPLHF.

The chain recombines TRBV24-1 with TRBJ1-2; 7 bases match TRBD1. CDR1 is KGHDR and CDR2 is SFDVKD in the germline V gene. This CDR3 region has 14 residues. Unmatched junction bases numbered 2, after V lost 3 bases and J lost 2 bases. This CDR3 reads CATSDLGQNYGYTF. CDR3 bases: TGTGCCACCAGTGATCTGGGACAGAACTATGGCTACACCTTC.